Listed here are 26 T cell receptor beta chains from one sample, sequenced in a study of a mutant IDH1 vaccine in newly diagnosed glioma. Measured with immunoSEQ multiplex PCR; TCRdb has only the in-frame clones, and not every one. The table lists under 80,000 clones, just over 85% of them singletons, with under 3.5% in the top ten. Time point: baseline, week 1 (first vaccination visit). As for treatment: pre-vaccination baseline after standard-of-care therapy. The material sequenced was PBMCs, taken from a glioma patient treated with radiotherapy, temozolomide or both. These receptors were collected from a man in his thirties or forties with glioma.

This sequence joins TRBV4-2 and TRBJ1-3; D remains ambiguous. Germline V gene data show CDR1 as LGHNA and CDR2 as YNFKEQ. V lost 0 bases and J 0 bases, leaving 9 bases between the germline ends. CDR3 length: 16 amino acids. The CDR3 nucleotides read TGTGCCAGCAGCCAAGAATGGCGGGGCTCTGGAAACACCATATATTTT. Translation gives CASSQEWRGSGNTIYF.

In its sample, this clone was seen once. The V call is TRBV12-1, the J call TRBJ2-2. TRBV12-1 is listed as a pseudogene. This CDR3 spans 15 amino acids. In nucleotides, the CDR3 is TGTGCCAGCAGCTGCGCCCAACCGACCGACGGGGAGCTGTTTTTT. This encodes CASSCAQPTDGELFF.

The J gene is TRBJ2-5, the V gene TRBV27; 9 positions match TRBD2. The J call may be wrong; the DNA end is better matched by TRBJ2-7. This CDR3 comprises 15 residues. Per the germline V gene, CDR1 is MNHEY and CDR2 is SMNVEV (reference sequence). The CDR3 region has the DNA TGTGCCAGCAGTTCGGGACTAGCCCTCGTAGCCGAGCAGTACTTC. Protein sequence: CASSSGLALVAEQYF.

The V gene is TRBV27, the J gene TRBJ1-4; 9 bases agree with TRBD1. This CDR3 has 18 residues. Germline V gives CDR1 MNHEY, CDR2 SMNVEV (reference sequence). The J segment lost 4 bases and the V segment lost 0 bases, leaving 9 bases of the junction unmatched. The CDR3 DNA is TGTGCCAGCAGTTTATCCGGGACAGGGAGGGCACTTAATGAAAAACTGTTTTTT. The encoded protein is CASSLSGTGRALNEKLFF.

This clone was picked up one time. The chain links TRBV15 to TRBJ2-3; perhaps TRBD1 as D (7 bases). V shed 1 base and J shed 7 bases, with 15 bases lying between them. The CDR3 is 15 amino acids. Germline V gene data show CDR1 as LNHNV and CDR2 as YYDKDF (reference sequence). The CDR3 DNA reads as TGTGCCACCAGCAGAGGCGGGACAGCTACCAATACGCAGTATTTT. Translated, it gives CATSRGGTATNTQYF. The full variable domain, completed using reference TRBV15 and TRBJ2-3, is DAMVIQNPRYQVTQFGKPVTLSCSQTLNHNVMYWYQQKSSQAPKLLFHYYDKDFNNEADTPDNFQSRRPNTSFCFLDIRSPGLGDTAMYLCATSRGGTATNTQYFGPGTRLTVL.

The chain's CDR3 is CASSLAGPANYNEQFF. The CDR3 DNA follows: TGTGCCAGCAGCTTAGCGGGCCCGGCTAACTACAATGAGCAGTTCTTC. V is TRBV13 and J is TRBJ2-1; unclear D gene. CDR1 is PRHDT and CDR2 is FYEKMQ in the germline V gene (reference sequence). The CDR3 sequence is 16 residues long. The V end was cut by 1 base, the J end by 3 bases, with 13 bases between.

The V call is TRBV11-2, the J call TRBJ2-1; D is possibly TRBD2 (6 bases). V was clipped by 0 bases and J by 7 bases, with 10 bases between them. From germline, CDR1 is SGHAT and CDR2 FQNNGV. This CDR3 is built from 14 residues. CDR3 bases: TGTGCCAGCAGCTTAGATGCGCGGGGAAATGAGCAGTTCTTC. Translated: CASSLDARGNEQFF.

This clone was picked up one time. The chain employs TRBV5-4 and TRBJ2-1; 9 bases match TRBD2. This CDR3 has 15 residues. With V trimmed by 3 bases and J by 4 bases, 5 bases remained unmatched. The germline V gene encodes CDR1 SGHNT and CDR2 YYREEE (reference sequence). The CDR3 sequence: CASSSLAGTYNEQFF. In DNA, the CDR3 is TGTGCCAGCAGCTCCCTAGCGGGGACATACAATGAGCAGTTCTTC.

The V call is TRBV7-9, the J call TRBJ1-1; D possibly corresponds to TRBD1 (6 bases). This CDR3 comprises 14 residues. The ends were cut back, 5 bases at V and 5 bases at J, with 15 bases in the middle. From germline, CDR1 is SEHNR and CDR2 FQNEAQ (reference sequence). CDR3 amino acids: CASSLSRGLTEAFF. DNA of the CDR3: TGTGCCAGCAGCCTGTCGAGGGGGTTGACTGAAGCTTTCTTT.

The V and J genes are TRBV7-6 and TRBJ2-7, with TRBD1 matching 8 bases. This CDR3 comprises 15 residues. J gave up 4 bases and V 4 bases, and 9 bases lay outside the gene matches. Per the germline V gene, CDR1 is SGHVS and CDR2 is FNYEAQ. The DNA for the CDR3 is TGTGCCAGCAGCTCCCGGACAGGGTCGGGTTACGAGCAGTACTTC. Its protein is CASSSRTGSGYEQYF.

The rearrangement joins TRBV6-1 to TRBJ1-1; weak D call: TRBD1 (6 bases). This CDR3 region has 14 residues. Trimming removed 8 bases at V and 1 base at J, with 14 bases between. Germline CDR1 is MNHNS and CDR2 is SASEGT. In DNA, the CDR3 is TGTGCCAGCCGGTCGGGGGCGGGGAACACTGAAGCTTTCTTT. This translates into CASRSGAGNTEAFF.

J is TRBJ2-1 and V is TRBV19; either TRBD1 or TRBD2 may supply D (5 bases each). V lost 5 bases to trimming and J lost 1 base, with 6 bases between them. Germline loops: CDR1 LNHDA, CDR2 SQIVND (reference sequence). The CDR3 is made up of 13 amino acids. In nucleotides, the CDR3 is TGTGCCAGTAGTGGGACGTCCTACAATGAGCAGTTCTTC. It is translated as CASSGTSYNEQFF.

This CDR3 is CASSGARDRRYNEQFF. The CDR3 DNA reads TGTGCCAGCAGCGGCGCCCGGGACAGGAGATACAATGAGCAGTTCTTC. V and J are TRBV7-8 and TRBJ2-1, with TRBD1 matching over 8 bases. The J segment lost 4 bases and the V segment lost 5 bases, leaving 10 bases of the junction unmatched. Germline V CDR1 and CDR2: SGHVS, FQNEAQ. This CDR3 is 16 amino acids long.

In regard to this clone: The same CDR3 arises from other DNA sequences in this sample as well. The chain uses TRBV25-1 and TRBJ1-6; no firm D call. This CDR3 is built from 13 residues. Trimming shortened V by 7 bases and J by 9 bases, and 13 bases separated the two germline ends. The germline CDR1 and CDR2 sequences are MGHDK and SYGVNS. The CDR3 loop reads CASNGVYGSPLHF. The CDR3 DNA reads as TGTGCCAGCAATGGGGTTTATGGTTCACCCCTCCACTTT.

V gene TRBV11-2 combines with J gene TRBJ1-2; maybe TRBD1 (5 bases). This CDR3 contains 15 residues. Germline CDR1 is SGHAT and CDR2 is FQNNGV. Deletions cut 5 bases from V and 2 bases from J, with 15 bases between. CDR3 region: CASSLGGTGNYGYTF. The CDR3, as DNA: TGTGCCAGCAGCCTAGGCGGGACCGGGAACTATGGCTACACCTTC.

The V and J genes are TRBV18 and TRBJ1-5, with 8 bases lining up with TRBD1. The CDR3 consists of 14 residues. Trimming at V came to 4 bases and at J to 7 bases, leaving 6 bases not matched to a gene. In germline, CDR1 is KGHSH, CDR2 LQKENI. The CDR3 DNA sequence: TGTGCCAGCTCACACGGACAGGGTAGACAGCCCCAGCATTTT. It translates to CASSHGQGRQPQHF.

The rearrangement joins TRBV15 to TRBJ2-3; 8 nucleotides align to TRBD2. CDR1 and CDR2 from the germline V gene are LNHNV and YYDKDF (reference sequence). Trimming took 1 base from V and 2 from J; bases not matched to a gene: 5. CDR3 length: 16 amino acids. CDR3 region: CATSRGLSGATDTQYF. The DNA for the CDR3 is TGTGCCACCAGCAGAGGACTTAGCGGGGCCACAGATACGCAGTATTTT.

The J gene is TRBJ1-2, the V gene TRBV19; TRBD1 matches 11 bases. Trimming took 4 bases from V and 3 from J; bases not matched to a gene: 1. Germline V gene data show CDR1 as LNHDA and CDR2 as SQIVND (reference sequence). The CDR3 sequence is 14 residues long. The CDR3 region is CASSRTGGYYGYTF. CDR3 nucleotides: TGTGCCAGTAGTAGGACAGGGGGCTACTATGGCTACACCTTC.

This clone was seen just once. V and J are TRBV5-6 and TRBJ1-1, with 8 bases identical to TRBD1. V trimming: 4 bases; J trimming: 1 base; junction bases outside the gene matches: 9. Germline values: CDR1 SGHDT, CDR2 YYEEEE. The CDR3 covers 16 residues. DNA of the CDR3: TGTGCCAGCAGCCTGTTCGGACAGGGAGGGAACACTGAAGCTTTCTTT. It specifies CASSLFGQGGNTEAFF.

This chain links TRBV30 with TRBJ1-2; D is uncertain. The V gene lost 0 bases and the J gene lost 4 bases, with 12 bases spanning the gap. The CDR3 contains 14 residues. Germline CDR1 is GTSNPN and CDR2 is SVGIG (reference sequence). This CDR3 reads CAWSVLGRGYGYTF. The CDR3 DNA follows: TGTGCCTGGAGTGTTTTAGGTCGTGGCTATGGCTACACCTTC.

CDR3 DNA sequence: TGTGCCAGCAGAGCCGAGGCCTTGGGGATCTATGGCTACACCTTC. Amino acids: CASRAEALGIYGYTF. The genes are TRBV5-4 and TRBJ1-2; D remains ambiguous. Trimming left V 5 bases short and J 4 bases short, with 18 bases between. The CDR3 sequence is 15 residues long. The germline CDR1 and CDR2 sequences are SGHNT and YYREEE (reference sequence).

This chain connects TRBV7-8 to TRBJ1-1; the D is unclear. Per the germline V gene, CDR1 is SGHVS and CDR2 is FQNEAQ. The CDR3 has 14 amino acids. V lost 2 bases to trimming and J lost 7 bases, with 14 bases between them. The CDR3 DNA is TGTGCCAGCAGCTTAATGGGAGGGTTGGATGAAGCTTTCTTT. Its protein product is CASSLMGGLDEAFF.

The table lists this clone with a count of one. The gene calls are TRBV10-3 and TRBJ2-3; D not certain. Trimming removed 0 bases at V and 6 bases at J, with 7 bases between. The CDR3 is 13 amino acids. Germline V lookup: CDR1 ENHRY, CDR2 SYGVKD. CDR3 nucleotides: TGTGCCATCAGTGAGTCTATGCGGGATACGCAGTATTTT. Encoded protein: CAISESMRDTQYF.

The CDR3 spells CASSIIGPARSQPQHF. CDR3 coding DNA: TGTGCCAGTAGTATTATCGGGCCTGCCCGGAGTCAGCCCCAGCATTTT. V usage is TRBV19 and J usage is TRBJ1-5; D uncertain. Germline assignment: CDR1 LNHDA and CDR2 SQIVND (reference sequence). Trimming cost V 3 bases and J 6 bases, with 18 bases left between them. The CDR3 sequence is 16 residues long.

V gene TRBV7-8 combines with J gene TRBJ1-1, with D possibly being TRBD1 (5 bases). From germline, CDR1 is SGHVS and CDR2 FQNEAQ. The CDR3 has 18 amino acids. V was cut by 2 bases and J by 1 base, with 20 bases left in between. This chain's CDR3 is CASSLNPLNAGSNTEAFF. CDR3 bases: TGTGCCAGCAGCTTAAACCCCTTAAACGCAGGGTCGAACACTGAAGCTTTCTTT.

The V call is TRBV19, the J call TRBJ2-7; D is ambiguous. Germline assignment: CDR1 LNHDA and CDR2 SQIVND (reference sequence). This CDR3 is 13 amino acids long. V was trimmed by 5 bases and J by 3 bases, leaving 11 bases between them. CDR3: CASSRARNYEQYF. For the CDR3, the DNA is TGTGCCAGTAGTCGGGCCAGAAACTACGAGCAGTACTTC.